This T cell receptor (beta chain) was sequenced for a study of T cells in localized non-small cell lung cancer. Study-wide results and limits: Across samples, adjacent lung featured a median around 56 of the top 100 tumor clones. Uninvolved neighboring lung showed the greatest T cell clonality, exceeding tumor. Because only a single region of the tumor was sequenced, heterogeneity remains possible.

Method: immunoSEQ multiplex PCR; TCRdb's copy keeps in-frame clones and lacks some. Of tens of thousands of clones listed, less than 90% are singletons. Remarks on this clone: Its antigen is as yet unknown.

The origin of this receptor is a male donor aged 60 or older with stage I squamous cell lung carcinoma. The sample consisted of peripheral blood, taken before any cancer treatment.

CDR3 residues: CASGPRTGNTEAFF. CDR3 DNA sequence: TGTGCCAGCGGGCCCCGGACAGGGAACACTGAAGCTTTCTTT. The chain recombines TRBV6-1 with TRBJ1-1; TRBD1 agrees at 7 bases. This CDR3 is built from 14 residues. Trimming at V came to 8 bases and at J to 1 base, leaving 7 bases not matched to a gene. CDR1 MNHNS and CDR2 SASEGT come from the germline V gene.